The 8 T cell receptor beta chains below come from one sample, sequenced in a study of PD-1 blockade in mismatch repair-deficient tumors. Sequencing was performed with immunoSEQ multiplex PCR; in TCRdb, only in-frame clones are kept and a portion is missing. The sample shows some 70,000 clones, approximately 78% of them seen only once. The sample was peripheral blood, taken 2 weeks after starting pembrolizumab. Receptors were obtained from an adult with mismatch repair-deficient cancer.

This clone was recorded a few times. The CDR3 sequence: CASTTPSGNTIYF. The CDR3 nucleotides are TGTGCCAGCACCACCCCCTCTGGAAACACCATATATTTT. This chain links TRBV5-6 with TRBJ1-3; D remains unclear. The germline gives CDR1 SGHDT, CDR2 YYEEEE. This CDR3 contains 13 residues. V lost 6 bases, J lost 0 bases, and 7 bases lay in between.

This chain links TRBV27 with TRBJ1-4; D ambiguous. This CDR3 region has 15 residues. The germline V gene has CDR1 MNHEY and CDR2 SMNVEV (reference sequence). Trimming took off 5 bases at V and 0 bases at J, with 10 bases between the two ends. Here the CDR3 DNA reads TGTGCCAGCAGTCTAACAGTTGCAACTAATGAAAAACTGTTTTTT. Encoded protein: CASSLTVATNEKLFF.

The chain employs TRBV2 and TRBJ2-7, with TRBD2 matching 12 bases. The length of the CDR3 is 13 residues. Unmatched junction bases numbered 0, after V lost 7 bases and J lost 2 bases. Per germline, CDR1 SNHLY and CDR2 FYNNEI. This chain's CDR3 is CASTSGRAYEQYF. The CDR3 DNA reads TGTGCCAGCACTAGCGGGAGGGCCTACGAGCAGTACTTC.

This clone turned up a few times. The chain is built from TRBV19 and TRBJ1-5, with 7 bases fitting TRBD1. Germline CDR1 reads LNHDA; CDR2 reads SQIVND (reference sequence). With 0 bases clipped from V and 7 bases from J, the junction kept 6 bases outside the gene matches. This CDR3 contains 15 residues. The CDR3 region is CASSIERGQQQPQHF. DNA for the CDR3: TGTGCCAGTAGTATAGAGAGGGGGCAACAACAGCCCCAGCATTTT.

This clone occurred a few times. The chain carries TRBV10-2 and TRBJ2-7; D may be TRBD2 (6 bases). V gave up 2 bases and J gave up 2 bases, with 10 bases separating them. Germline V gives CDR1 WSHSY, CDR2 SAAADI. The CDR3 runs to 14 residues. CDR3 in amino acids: CASSEGTEAYEQYF. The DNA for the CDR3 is TGCGCCAGCAGTGAGGGGACTGAAGCCTACGAGCAGTACTTC.

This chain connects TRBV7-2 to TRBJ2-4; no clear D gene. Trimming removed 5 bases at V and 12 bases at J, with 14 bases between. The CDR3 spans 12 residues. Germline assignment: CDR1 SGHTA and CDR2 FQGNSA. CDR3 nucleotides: TGTGCCAGCAGCCGTGACGGGTTCGGTCAGTACTTC. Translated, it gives CASSRDGFGQYF.

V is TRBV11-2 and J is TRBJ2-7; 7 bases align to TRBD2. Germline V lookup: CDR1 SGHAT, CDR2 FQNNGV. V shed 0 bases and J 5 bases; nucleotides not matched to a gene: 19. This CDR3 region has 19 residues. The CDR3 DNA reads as TGTGCCAGCAGCTTAGATCTTAGGGCGGGAGTAAGGGGAAGCAACGAGCAGTACTTC. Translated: CASSLDLRAGVRGSNEQYF.

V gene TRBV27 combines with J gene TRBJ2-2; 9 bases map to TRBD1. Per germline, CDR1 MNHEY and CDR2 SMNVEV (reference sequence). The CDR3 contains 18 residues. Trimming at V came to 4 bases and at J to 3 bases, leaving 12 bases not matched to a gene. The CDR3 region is CASSYGTGSPRDTGELFF. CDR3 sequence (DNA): TGTGCCAGCAGTTACGGGACAGGGTCCCCGCGAGACACCGGGGAGCTGTTTTTT.